A single sample gave rise to the 19 T cell receptor beta chains below, sequenced in a study of T-cell reconstitution after alpha-beta-depleted transplantation in children. Researchers prepared the TCRbeta library using unique molecular identifiers, the study reports. A single record per CDR3 protein comes from TCRdb applying MiXCR to the PCR reads. The top ten hold around 5.6% of the sample, which has roughly 100,000 distinct CDR3 sequences, approximately 5.4% seen once. The sample consisted of PBMCs, mostly from graft donor cells, taken 60 days after TCRalphabeta/CD19-depleted stem cell transplant. All receptors derive from a female patient between 2 and 15 years old who had a stem cell transplant for Fanconi anemia, so the T cells may come from the graft donor.

This clonotype came up many times. This chain joins TRBV5-6 and TRBJ1-1, with D perhaps matching TRBD1 (6 bases). This CDR3 spans 15 amino acids. Trimming took 2 bases from V and 0 from J, leaving 11 bases between them. Germline values: CDR1 SGHDT, CDR2 YYEEEE. The CDR3 sequence is CASSFRGLLNTEAFF. CDR3 DNA sequence: TGTGCCAGCAGCTTCAGGGGACTCTTGAACACTGAAGCTTTCTTT.

This clonotype was observed many times. The chain uses TRBV6-4 and TRBJ2-1; 7 bases are shared with TRBD2. Trimming removed 8 bases from V and 10 bases from J; junction bases left unmatched: 8. The CDR3 is 12 amino acids. Germline V lookup: CDR1 MRHNA, CDR2 SNTAGT. In DNA, the CDR3 is TGTGCCAGCGGTGGACTAGAGGGCGAGCAGTTCTTC. Its translation: CASGGLEGEQFF.

The table lists this clonotype with a few counts. The V gene is TRBV5-1, the J gene TRBJ2-2, with TRBD2 matching 11 bases. CDR1 is SGHRS, CDR2 YFSETQ, per germline. The length of the CDR3 is 19 residues. After removal of 5 bases from V and 0 bases from J, the junction contained 12 bases not matched to a gene. The CDR3 is CASRDGTSGTSSNTGELFF. The DNA for the CDR3 is TGCGCCAGCAGGGACGGGACTAGCGGTACGTCGTCGAACACCGGGGAGCTGTTTTTT.

At least ten counts were recorded for this clonotype. The chain joins TRBV10-2 to TRBJ2-1; 7 nucleotides agree with TRBD1. J lost 5 bases, V lost 6 bases, and 4 bases had no gene match. The V gene's germline CDR1 is WSHSY and CDR2 SAAADI. There are 13 residues in the CDR3. The CDR3 protein is CASSQDRDNEQFF. CDR3 in DNA: TGCGCCAGCAGCCAAGACAGGGACAATGAGCAGTTCTTC.

This clonotype appeared many times. The rearrangement uses TRBV7-3 and TRBJ2-5, with TRBD2 matching 8 bases. The V and J ends lost 2 bases and 5 bases, in that order; junction bases with no gene match: 13. Germline CDR1 reads SGHTA; CDR2 reads FQGTGA. The CDR3 loop spans 17 amino acids. In DNA form, the CDR3 reads TGTGCCAGCAGCTTAGACGGGGGGGCCATTTCTTTGGAGACCCAGTACTTC. Translation: CASSLDGGAISLETQYF.

This clonotype has ten or more counts. CDR3 nucleotides: TGTGCCAGCAGTCGAGAGAGCGGAGATACGCAGTATTTT. Translating it yields CASSRESGDTQYF. This chain links TRBV12-3 or TRBV12-4 with TRBJ2-3; D is possibly TRBD2 (5 bases). The V end was cut by 5 bases, the J end by 5 bases, with 11 bases between. The CDR3 length is 13 residues.

This clonotype was seen repeatedly, ten times or more. Here the CDR3 reads CASSLVTGDSYEQYF. CDR3 DNA: TGCGCCAGCAGCTTGGTGACAGGAGATTCCTACGAGCAGTACTTC. The V call is TRBV5-1, the J call TRBJ2-7, with D maybe TRBD1 (6 bases). This CDR3 contains 15 residues. Germline CDR1 is SGHRS and CDR2 is YFSETQ. The germline V and J ends were trimmed by 0 bases and 1 base, with 11 bases remaining between them.

This clonotype was counted between two and nine times. The genes are TRBV25-1 and TRBJ2-1; perhaps TRBD1 as D (6 bases). The germline gives CDR1 MGHDK, CDR2 SYGVNS. Trimming cost V 1 base and J 13 bases, with 8 bases left between them. The CDR3 has 11 residues. DNA of the CDR3: TGTGCCAGCAGTGAATTAGGGGGACAGTTCTTC. It yields the protein CASSELGGQFF.

This clonotype turned up a few times. The chain employs TRBV19 and TRBJ2-7; unclear D gene. The CDR3 spans 13 residues. The ends were cut back, 0 bases at V and 2 bases at J, with 5 bases in the middle. The germline V gene encodes CDR1 LNHDA and CDR2 SQIVND (reference sequence). The CDR3 spells CASSIDDTYEQYF. The DNA for the CDR3 is TGTGCCAGTAGTATAGATGACACCTACGAGCAGTACTTC.

The chain joins TRBV18 to TRBJ2-7; possibly TRBD1 for D (5 bases). The CDR3 has 14 amino acids. Trimming removed 0 bases from V and 3 bases from J, with 9 bases in between. The germline CDR1 and CDR2 sequences are KGHSH and LQKENI. CDR3 in DNA: TGTGCCAGCTCACCACCCGACAGTGGCTACGAGCAGTACTTC. This gives the protein CASSPPDSGYEQYF.

This chain connects TRBV7-6 to TRBJ2-3; D remains ambiguous. The V gene lost 0 bases and the J gene lost 1 base, with 11 bases spanning the gap. CDR1 and CDR2 from the germline V gene are SGHVS and FNYEAQ. This CDR3 spans 16 amino acids. The CDR3 reads CASSLAVNTRTDTQYF. Written as DNA, the CDR3 is TGTGCCAGCAGCTTAGCGGTCAACACCCGCACAGATACGCAGTATTTT.

This clonotype has just a few counts. The chain is built from TRBV4-2 and TRBJ2-7; the match to TRBD1 covers 10 bases. The V segment lost 1 base and the J segment 2 bases; nucleotides outside the gene matches: 2. The CDR3 length is 15 residues. Germline CDR1 and CDR2: LGHNA and YNFKEQ. The CDR3 sequence is CASSQAGQGAYEQYF. For the CDR3, the DNA is TGTGCCAGCAGCCAAGCAGGACAGGGGGCCTACGAGCAGTACTTC.

This rearrangement joins TRBV6-5 to TRBJ2-4; D uncertain. CDR3 length equals 14 residues. Trimming stripped 4 bases from V and 0 bases from J, with 7 bases between. CDR1 and CDR2 (germline): MNHEY, SVGAGI. CDR3 DNA sequence: TGTGCCAGCAGTTGGGTGGTAGCCAAAAACATTCAGTACTTC. Translated, it gives CASSWVVAKNIQYF.

In its sample, this clonotype was seen a few times. V is TRBV5-1 and J is TRBJ2-2; D ambiguous. Germline V gene data show CDR1 as SGHRS and CDR2 as YFSETQ. There are 14 residues in the CDR3. With 3 bases removed from V and 6 bases from J, the gap between germline ends came to 12 bases. CDR3 nucleotide sequence: TGCGCCAGCAGCTCCCCGCCCGCTCCCGGGGAGCTGTTTTTT. It translates to CASSSPPAPGELFF.

The CDR3 here is CASSLWDSTYEQYF. The CDR3, as DNA: TGTGCCAGCAGCCTATGGGACTCAACCTACGAGCAGTACTTC. The chain couples TRBV7-8 to TRBJ2-7; D is possibly TRBD2 (6 bases). Germline-derived CDR1 and CDR2 are SGHVS and FQNEAQ. CDR3 size: 14 residues. V was shortened by 5 bases and J by 2 bases, with 13 bases between the two germline ends.

This clonotype was picked up many times. This chain links TRBV28 with TRBJ1-3; D ambiguous. This CDR3 contains 16 residues. V was pared by 3 bases and J by 0 bases, with 12 bases between. Germline loops: CDR1 MDHEN, CDR2 SYDVKM. This CDR3 reads CASSFPKTPSGNTIYF. CDR3 nucleotides: TGTGCCAGCAGTTTCCCGAAAACTCCCTCTGGAAACACCATATATTTT.

About this clonotype itself: It may be a read error: a sequence one base away is much more abundant. The conserved closing phenylalanine or tryptophan is absent in this CDR3, likely reflecting a read error. The chain recombines TRBV2 with TRBJ2-7; weak D call: TRBD1 (6 bases). The CDR3 runs 13 residues. The V end was cut by 5 bases, the J end by 1 base, with 9 bases between. CDR1 is SNHLY, CDR2 FYNNEI, per germline. The chain's CDR3 is CASSPDRSYEQYL. The CDR3 DNA sequence: TGTGCCAGCAGTCCGGACAGATCCTACGAGCAGTACCTC.

This clonotype came up many times. This chain joins TRBV29-1 and TRBJ2-7, with 7 bases aligning to TRBD1. This CDR3 has 11 residues. In germline, CDR1 is SQVTM, CDR2 ANQGSEA. V shed 3 bases and J 5 bases; nucleotides not matched to a gene: 1. DNA of the CDR3: TGCAGCGTTGATACAGGGGACGAGCAGTACTTC. Its translation: CSVDTGDEQYF.

This clonotype was recorded many times. The V gene is TRBV5-1, the J gene TRBJ1-1, with D unresolved. CDR1 is SGHRS, CDR2 YFSETQ, per germline. The CDR3 runs to 13 residues. V lost 1 base and J 2 bases, leaving 6 bases between the germline ends. The CDR3 coding sequence is TGCGCCAGCAGCTTGACGCCCAACACTGAAGCTTTCTTT. Protein product: CASSLTPNTEAFF.